The rows below give T cell receptor beta chains drawn from one sample of a study of blood T cell repertoires in COVID-19. Sequenced by immunoSEQ multiplex PCR; TCRdb stores in-frame clones only, minus some. This table has about 150,000 clones, over 65% appearing once. The sequenced material came from peripheral blood. The receptor set was obtained from a man older than 75 with acute or convalescent COVID-19. Each CDR3 is given with its conserved first and last residue. D genes are given only for firm matches. The size of a clone is reported for some rows only, either as once, few or many, or as a class for expanded clones.

D	size	V	J	DNA	CDR3
-	few	TRBV5-1	TRBJ2-5	TGCGCCAGCAGCAGGGGCGGACAGCAAGAGACCCAGTACTTC	CASSRGGQQETQYF
-	-	TRBV11-2	TRBJ2-1	TGTGCCAGCAGCTCACCTCAGGGGGGCTACCGCAATGAGCAGTTCTTC	CASSSPQGGYRNEQFF
-	-	TRBV11-2	TRBJ2-2	TGTGCCAGCAAAGAAGATGACAGGAGCGCGAACACCGGGGAGCTGTTTTTT	CASKEDDRSANTGELFF
TRBD2	-	TRBV27	TRBJ2-3	TGTGCCAGCAGGGGAGGGGCGGGGAGATTTACAGATACGCAGTATTTT	CASRGGAGRFTDTQYF
TRBD1	-	TRBV30	TRBJ2-3	TGTGCCTGGACGAAGGGGACAGGAAGCACAGATACGCAGTATTTT	CAWTKGTGSTDTQYF
TRBD2	-	TRBV28	TRBJ2-5	TGTGCCAGCAGCCGCCGTCCGGGGGTAGCGGGGAGCCTATCCGAGACCCAGTACTTC	CASSRRPGVAGSLSETQYF
-	-	TRBV7-2	TRBJ2-1	TGTGCCAGCAGCTTAGCGGGGACTGAGCCCAATGAGCAGTTCTTC	CASSLAGTEPNEQFF
-	-	TRBV6-2/TRBV6-3	TRBJ2-3	TGTGCCAGCAGTTCACAACCTAGCACAGATACGCAGTATTTT	CASSSQPSTDTQYF
-	-	TRBV7-9	TRBJ1-2	TGTGCCAGCCGCGGAGAGGGTACAACCTATGGCTACACCTTC	CASRGEGTTYGYTF
TRBD2	-	TRBV7-6	TRBJ2-2	TGTGCCAGCAGCTTAGGGGGACTAGCGGGGGTCGGCACCGGGGAGCTGTTTTTT	CASSLGGLAGVGTGELFF
TRBD1	-	TRBV7-9	TRBJ2-2	TGTGCCAGCACTCTAGGGGGCCCCGGGGAGCTGTTTTTT	CASTLGGPGELFF
-	-	TRBV28	TRBJ1-6	TGTGCCAGCAGTTCACAGGTTATTAATTCACCCCTCCACTTT	CASSSQVINSPLHF
TRBD1	-	TRBV12-5	TRBJ1-1	TGTGCTAGTGGCCGGGACAGGGGGTATACTGAAGCTTTCTTT	CASGRDRGYTEAFF
-	-	TRBV7-9	TRBJ1-3	TGTGCCAGCAGCTCCGGCGGGGGGGTCCAAAACACCATATATTTT	CASSSGGGVQNTIYF
-	-	TRBV15	TRBJ2-2	TGTGCCACCAGCTCCGGCAGGCGGAACACCGGGGAGCTGTTTTTT	CATSSGRRNTGELFF
-	-	TRBV29-1	TRBJ2-1	TGCAGCGTATCCATACAGGGCGATGAGCAGTTCTTC	CSVSIQGDEQFF
-	-	TRBV24-1	TRBJ2-1	TGTGCCACCAGTGATTTGGCAGAATCCTACAATGAGCAGTTCTTC	CATSDLAESYNEQFF
-	-	TRBV5-4	TRBJ2-2	TGTGCCAGCACCCAAGGAGGGGGCTTGCCCGGGGAGCTGTTTTTT	CASTQGGGLPGELFF
TRBD1	few	TRBV20-1	TRBJ1-5	TGCAGTGCTAGTACACAGGGGTATCAGCCCCAGCATTTT	CSASTQGYQPQHF
-	-	TRBV5-1	TRBJ2-3	TGCGCCAGCAGCTTGGGTCCCCAAACAGATACGCAGTATTTT	CASSLGPQTDTQYF
-	once	TRBV11-1	TRBJ1-1	TGTGCCAGCAGCTTCAAGGGAGACACTGAAGCTTTCTTT	CASSFKGDTEAFF
TRBD1	few	TRBV28	TRBJ1-1	TGTGCCAGCAGTCCCAGGGGACAGGGGGAATCAGAAGCTTTCTTT	CASSPRGQGESEAFF
-	few	TRBV5-4	TRBJ2-1	TGTGCCAGCAGCTTGATCTCGGCGGCGGGCAATGAGCAGTTCTTC	CASSLISAAGNEQFF
-	-	TRBV9	TRBJ2-5	TGTGCCAGCAGCGTGGACGAGGGCACTTCGCACGAGACCCAGTACTTC	CASSVDEGTSHETQYF
TRBD1	-	TRBV5-1	TRBJ2-2	TGCGCCAGCAGCCCCGACAGGGGGCAGATCACCGGGGAGCTGTTTTTT	CASSPDRGQITGELFF
TRBD2	-	TRBV7-2	TRBJ2-7	TGTGCCAGCAGCTTTACTAGCGGGGGGGCAAGTACATACGAGCAGTACTTC	CASSFTSGGASTYEQYF
TRBD2	-	TRBV6-4	TRBJ2-1	TGTGCCAGCAGTGACTCAAGCGGGGGGGCCAATGAGCAGTTCTTC	CASSDSSGGANEQFF
-	-	TRBV3-1/TRBV3-2	TRBJ2-6	TGTGCCAGCAGCCAAAGATCGGGGTCGGGGGCCAACGTCCTGACTTTC	CASSQRSGSGANVLTF
TRBD1	-	TRBV19	TRBJ2-2	TGTGCCAGTAGTAGGGGCACAGGGGGCAACACCGGGGAGCTGTTTTTT	CASSRGTGGNTGELFF
TRBD1	-	TRBV7-9	TRBJ2-1	TGTGCCAGCAGCCTAGTGGGACAGGGGGCCTACAATGAGCAGTTCTTC	CASSLVGQGAYNEQFF
TRBD1	-	TRBV6-5	TRBJ1-2	TGTGCCAGCAGTCCAGGGGGTGGCTACACCTTC	CASSPGGGYTF
TRBD1	-	TRBV2	TRBJ1-2	TGTGCCAGCAGTGTTAGCCAGGGACAGGGATATTATGGCTACACCTTC	CASSVSQGQGYYGYTF
TRBD2	-	TRBV2	TRBJ2-5	TGTGCCAGCAGTTCCGGGACTAGCGGGGGGCAAGAGACCCAGTACTTC	CASSSGTSGGQETQYF
-	-	TRBV7-2	TRBJ1-4	TGTGCCAGCAGCCCGGGGGTTAATAGTGAAAAACTGTTTTTT	CASSPGVNSEKLFF
TRBD1	-	TRBV5-1	TRBJ2-1	TGCGCCAGCAGCCCCCGACAGGGGGCCTACAATGAGCAGTTCTTC	CASSPRQGAYNEQFF
-	-	TRBV5-1	TRBJ2-2	TGCGCCAGCAGCTTGGGGAGCGGCGACACCGGGGAGCTGTTTTTT	CASSLGSGDTGELFF
TRBD2	-	TRBV5-1	TRBJ2-5	TGCGCCAGCAGCCTGAGGGAGGGGAATCGGGAGACCCAGTACTTC	CASSLREGNRETQYF
-	-	TRBV10-3	TRBJ1-1	TGTGCCATCAGGGGCTCCACTGAAGCTTTCTTT	CAIRGSTEAFF
-	-	TRBV5-4	TRBJ2-4	TGTGCCAGCAGCCCTACGGCGGGGATTGCCAAAAACATTCAGTACTTC	CASSPTAGIAKNIQYF
TRBD1	-	TRBV4-1	TRBJ1-2	TGCGCCAGCAGTCGAGGACAGGCGCTCACTACCAACTATGGCTACACCTTC	CASSRGQALTTNYGYTF
-	-	TRBV30	TRBJ2-2	TGTGCCTGGAGTGCGGGGGGCCCGGGGGAGCTGTTTTTT	CAWSAGGPGELFF
-	once	TRBV28	TRBJ1-5	TGTGCCAGCAGTCCCCCTCCGACAGGTGCTAGCAATCAGCCCCAGCATTTT	CASSPPPTGASNQPQHF
TRBD1	few	TRBV19	TRBJ1-5	TGTGCCACCAACTGGAGGGGACAGGGATACTATCAGCCCCAGCATTTT	CATNWRGQGYYQPQHF